This entry lists 9 T cell receptor beta chains sequenced from one sample in a study of human T cells and chemical hapten exposure. Time point here: patch test 3, about 24 weeks after DPC sensitization. The treatment here: therapeutic diphenylcyclopropenone sensitization with weekly scalp DPC. TCRdb passed the RACE reads through MiXCR, listing each CDR3 protein once. The repertoire has 90,000 to 140,000 distinct CDR3 sequences, less than 35% of them found once; the top ten carry 2.5% to 3.5%. The sample was whole blood, taken in connection with sensitization to the hapten diphenylcyclopropenone (DPC). Receptor source: a man between 35 and 55 years old with alopecia areata. Some clones in this sample may be carry-over from other donors' samples.

This chain joins TRBV4-2 and TRBJ2-7; 7 nucleotides match TRBD2. CDR3 length: 18 residues. Trimming cost V 0 bases and J 2 bases; bases outside gene matches: 13. Germline CDR1 is LGHNA and CDR2 is YNFKEQ. The CDR3 region has the DNA TGTGCCAGCAGCCAAGATATCCGACCGGGACTACGTACCTACGAGCAGTACGTC. Residues: CASSQDIRPGLRTYEQYV.

This clonotype was seen ten or more times. The J gene is TRBJ2-3, the V gene TRBV11-1, with unresolved D. The length of the CDR3 is 16 residues. V was cut by 4 bases and J by 1 base, with 15 bases left in between. Germline-derived CDR1 and CDR2 are SGHAT and FQDESV (reference sequence). This CDR3 reads CASSSTGPTRTDTQYF. In nucleotides, the CDR3 is TGTGCCAGCAGCTCCACGGGCCCGACTCGCACAGATACGCAGTATTTT. Together with reference TRBV11-1 and TRBJ2-3, the CDR3 gives the full variable domain: EAEVAQSPRYKITEKSQAVAFWCDPISGHATLYWYRQILGQGPELLVQFQDESVVDDSQLPKDRFSAERLKGVDSTLKIQPAELGDSAMYLCASSSTGPTRTDTQYFGPGTRLTVL.

The chain employs TRBV4-3 and TRBJ2-1; D gene ambiguous. CDR3 size: 14 residues. Germline assignment: CDR1 LGHNA and CDR2 YSLEER. V was shortened by 1 base and J by 2 bases, with 6 bases between the two germline ends. In DNA form, the CDR3 reads TGCGCCAGCAGCCAAGTATCCACCTACAATGAGCAGTTCTTC. The encoded protein is CASSQVSTYNEQFF.

This clonotype turned up a few times. The chain joins TRBV7-6 to TRBJ2-7; 9 bases fit TRBD1. Germline-derived CDR1 and CDR2 are SGHVS and FNYEAQ. CDR3 length equals 18 residues. Trimming removed 5 bases from V and 5 bases from J; junction bases left unmatched: 19. The CDR3 DNA sequence: TGTGCCAGCAGCATTTCTATATGGGAGACAGGGGGATCTCACGAGCAGTACTTC. It specifies CASSISIWETGGSHEQYF.

This clonotype came up a few times. The J gene is TRBJ2-7, the V gene TRBV6-1; D possibly uses TRBD1 or TRBD2 (5 bases each). Germline values: CDR1 MNHNS, CDR2 SASEGT. CDR3 length equals 14 residues. Trimming pared 1 base from V and 3 bases from J, leaving 10 bases between. The CDR3 is CASSEGGPNYEQYV. As DNA, the CDR3 is TGTGCCAGCAGTGAAGGGGGACCTAACTACGAGCAGTACGTC.

This CDR3 reads CASSLGGYYEQYF. The DNA of the CDR3 is TGTGCCAGCAGCTTAGGGGGCTACTACGAGCAGTACTTC. The rearrangement joins TRBV13 to TRBJ2-7, with unresolved D. V lost 0 bases to trimming and J lost 3 bases, with 6 bases between them. This CDR3 is built from 13 residues. The germline gives CDR1 PRHDT, CDR2 FYEKMQ (reference sequence).

The chain joins TRBV14 to TRBJ2-4; 9 bases fit TRBD2. J lost 8 bases, V lost 5 bases, and 7 bases had no gene match. The CDR3 runs 14 residues. Germline CDR1 is SGHDN and CDR2 is FVKESK. The CDR3 is CASSYSGSQHIQYF. The CDR3 DNA reads as TGTGCCAGCAGCTATAGCGGGAGTCAACACATTCAGTACTTC.

The chain is built from TRBV9 and TRBJ2-6; 7 nucleotides align to TRBD2. Germline CDR1 is SGDLS and CDR2 is YYNGEE. The CDR3 has 17 amino acids. With 0 bases clipped from V and 13 bases from J, the junction kept 16 bases outside the gene matches. The CDR3 region has the DNA TGTGCCAGCAGCGTAGGGGAGGGGCTAGGCACCATTCGGGTCCTGACTTTC. Its translation is CASSVGEGLGTIRVLTF.

In this sample, this clonotype turned up a few times. This chain joins TRBV7-2 and TRBJ2-4, with D hard to call. The length of the CDR3 is 13 residues. Germline V CDR1 and CDR2: SGHTA, FQGNSA. Trimming cost V 1 base and J 7 bases, with 8 bases left between them. The CDR3 DNA sequence: TGTGCCAGCAGCTTAGTAGGGATTAACATTCAGTACTTC. Translation gives CASSLVGINIQYF.